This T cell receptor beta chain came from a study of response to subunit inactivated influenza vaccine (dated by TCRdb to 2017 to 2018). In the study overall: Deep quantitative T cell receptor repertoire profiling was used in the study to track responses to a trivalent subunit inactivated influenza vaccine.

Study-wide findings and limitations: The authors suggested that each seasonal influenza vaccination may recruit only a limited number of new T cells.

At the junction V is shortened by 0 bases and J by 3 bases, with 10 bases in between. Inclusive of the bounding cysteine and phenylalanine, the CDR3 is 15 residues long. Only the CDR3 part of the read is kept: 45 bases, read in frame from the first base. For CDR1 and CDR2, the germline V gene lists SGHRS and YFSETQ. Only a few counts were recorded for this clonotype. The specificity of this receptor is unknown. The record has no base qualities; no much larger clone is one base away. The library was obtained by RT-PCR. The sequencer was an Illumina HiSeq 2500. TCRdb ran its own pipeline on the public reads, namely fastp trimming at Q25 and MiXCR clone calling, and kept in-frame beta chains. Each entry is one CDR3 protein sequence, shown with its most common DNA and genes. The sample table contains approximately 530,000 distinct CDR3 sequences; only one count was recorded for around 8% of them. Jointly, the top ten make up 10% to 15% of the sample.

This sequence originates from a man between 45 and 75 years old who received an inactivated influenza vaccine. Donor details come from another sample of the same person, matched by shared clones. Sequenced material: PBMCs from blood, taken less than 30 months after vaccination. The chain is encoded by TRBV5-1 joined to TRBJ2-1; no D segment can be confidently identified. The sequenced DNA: TGCGCCAGCAGCTTGGGCTTGCGTGACTACAATGAGCAGTTCTTC. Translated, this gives CASSLGLRDYNEQFF.